This TCR beta chain was identified in a study of fetal regulatory T cell absence and autoimmunity. Study-wide background: IPEX patients had exocrine pancreas autoimmunity without clinical diabetes. Study-level findings and limits: Pancreas and cord blood did not differ much in TRB family usage.

V was clipped by 0 bases and J by 5 bases; unmatched bases: 4. CDR1 is SGHRS and CDR2 is YFSETQ in the germline V gene. The CDR3 sequence is 14 residues long. Of note for this clone: What it recognizes is unknown.

Sequenced by immunoSEQ multiplex PCR; TCRdb stores in-frame clones only, minus some. This sample has about 95,000 clones, with about 78% found just once. The rearrangement joins TRBV5-1 to TRBJ1-1; TRBD1 aligns across 7 bases. Material: pancreas tissue. This receptor was taken from a male donor with IPEX syndrome. The CDR3 protein is CASSLDRGSTEAFF. The CDR3 DNA is TGCGCCAGCAGCTTGGACAGGGGTTCAACTGAAGCTTTCTTT.